The 25 T cell receptor beta chains in this list originate from one sample, sequenced in a study of shared clonotypes between healthy human individuals. The data were produced by immunoSEQ multiplex PCR, yet TCRdb's version contains in-frame clones alone and is incomplete. Seen here are some 580,000 clones, approximately 97% observed once, and the top ten hold approximately 0.057%. Sequenced input: naive CD4+ T cells sorted from blood. Indicated subset: CD45RA+ positively selected. Receptor source: a woman in her thirties in good health.

This clone was counted a few times. This sample includes further DNA sequences coding for the same CDR3. This chain links TRBV28 with TRBJ1-2; D is undetermined. The CDR3 is made up of 13 amino acids. V was trimmed by 2 bases and J by 2 bases, leaving 6 bases between them. CDR1 MDHEN and CDR2 SYDVKM come from the germline V gene. The CDR3 bases are TGTGCCAGCAGTTTAGGGCAGAACTATGGCTACACCTTC. As protein: CASSLGQNYGYTF.

J is TRBJ2-3 and V is TRBV5-1; 11 nucleotides line up with TRBD2. The CDR3 extends over 17 amino acids. From germline, CDR1 is SGHRS and CDR2 YFSETQ. Trimming cost V 1 base and J 1 base; bases outside gene matches: 5. CDR3 sequence: CASSLISGRAGTDTQYF. The CDR3 DNA reads as TGCGCCAGCAGCTTGATTAGCGGGAGGGCCGGCACAGATACGCAGTATTTT.

This clone was counted a single time. V gene TRBV5-8 combines with J gene TRBJ1-4, with D maybe TRBD1 (5 bases). The CDR3 sequence is 14 residues long. Germline loops: CDR1 SGHTS, CDR2 YDEGEE. The V end was cut by 0 bases, the J end by 6 bases, with 9 bases between. The CDR3 region has the DNA TGTGCCAGCAGCTTGGAAGGGACTTATGAAAAACTGTTTTTT. The encoded protein is CASSLEGTYEKLFF.

This clone occurred once. The chain recombines TRBV5-6 with TRBJ1-2, with D hard to call. The V gene lost 2 bases and the J gene lost 4 bases, with 15 bases spanning the gap. The CDR3 is made up of 15 amino acids. CDR1 SGHDT and CDR2 YYEEEE come from the germline V gene. The CDR3, as DNA: TGTGCCAGCAGCTTAACCGCAGCGGGCGGCTATGGCTACACCTTC. Amino acids: CASSLTAAGGYGYTF. Full variable domain (rest looked up from reference TRBV5-6 and TRBJ1-2): DAGVTQSPTHLIKTRGQQVTLRCSPKSGHDTVSWYQQALGQGPQFIFQYYEEEERQRGNFPDRFSGHQFPNYSSELNVNALLLGDSALYLCASSLTAAGGYGYTFGSGTRLTVV.

The gene calls are TRBV5-1 and TRBJ2-5, with TRBD1 matching over 8 bases. The CDR3 has 13 residues. Germline V CDR1 and CDR2: SGHRS, YFSETQ. V shed 5 bases and J 5 bases; nucleotides not matched to a gene: 5. The CDR3, as DNA: TGCGCCAGCAGTGGACAGGGATGGGAGACCCAGTACTTC. The encoded protein is CASSGQGWETQYF.

This sequence joins TRBV5-4 and TRBJ2-1; 9 bases are a match to TRBD2. V was clipped by 9 bases and J by 4 bases; unmatched bases: 11. The CDR3 extends over 15 amino acids. Germline V CDR1 and CDR2: SGHNT, YYREEE (reference sequence). The CDR3: CATRRLAGSYNEQFF. CDR3 nucleotides: TGTGCCACCAGAAGGCTAGCGGGATCGTACAATGAGCAGTTCTTC.

This clone has just one count. This sequence joins TRBV29-1 and TRBJ2-5; D may correspond to TRBD1 or TRBD2 (5 bases each). Germline CDR1 reads SQVTM; CDR2 reads ANQGSEA. The CDR3 has 13 residues. The V end was cut by 4 bases, the J end by 5 bases, with 14 bases between. This chain's CDR3 is CSVVGLGDETQYF. The CDR3 nucleotides are TGCAGCGTTGTAGGATTGGGGGACGAGACCCAGTACTTC.

The CDR3 spells CASSQTSGRASSYNEQFF. The CDR3 nucleotides read TGTGCCAGCAGCCAGACTAGCGGGAGGGCTAGCTCCTACAATGAGCAGTTCTTC. The J gene is TRBJ2-1, the V gene TRBV7-7; 14 bases align to TRBD2. The CDR3 consists of 18 residues. Germline trimming cut 5 bases from V and 0 bases from J; bases unmatched to any gene: 6. Germline values: CDR1 SSHAT, CDR2 FNYEAQ (reference sequence).

The chain combines TRBV5-1 with TRBJ2-7; 7 bases agree with TRBD1. The V gene's germline CDR1 is SGHRS and CDR2 YFSETQ. Trimming at V came to 3 bases and at J to 0 bases, leaving 6 bases not matched to a gene. This CDR3 is built from 15 residues. The CDR3 nucleotides read TGCGCCAGCAGCTCGGGACAGACCCTCTCCTACGAGCAGTACTTC. Protein product: CASSSGQTLSYEQYF.

The rearrangement joins TRBV5-4 to TRBJ2-6; 12 nucleotides agree with TRBD1. Losses at the gene ends were 3 bases for V and 3 bases for J; bases not matched to a gene: 4. Germline V gene data show CDR1 as SGHNT and CDR2 as YYREEE (reference sequence). The length of the CDR3 is 17 residues. CDR3 loop: CASSSGTGGVGANVLTF. The CDR3 DNA reads TGTGCCAGCAGCTCCGGGACAGGGGGCGTTGGGGCCAACGTCCTGACTTTC.

The chain is built from TRBV29-1 and TRBJ1-3; TRBD1 might be the D (6 bases). This CDR3 has 11 amino acids. Deletions cut 6 bases from V and 8 bases from J, with 11 bases between. Per the germline V gene, CDR1 is SQVTM and CDR2 is ANQGSEA. The CDR3 loop reads CSVGGPDTIYF. The CDR3 DNA follows: TGCAGCGTAGGGGGTCCGGACACCATATATTTT.

The chain has TRBV7-2 and TRBJ2-5; the D is unclear. CDR1 is SGHTA, CDR2 FQGNSA, per germline. The CDR3 is 16 amino acids. V lost 2 bases and J 1 base, leaving 14 bases between the germline ends. The CDR3: CASSLKFRQIQETQYF. The CDR3 region has the DNA TGTGCCAGCAGCTTAAAGTTTCGTCAGATCCAAGAGACCCAGTACTTC. Combining the CDR3 with reference TRBV7-2 and TRBJ2-5 gives the whole variable domain GAGVSQSPSNKVTEKGKDVELRCDPISGHTALYWYRQSLGQGLEFLIYFQGNSAPDKSGLPSDRFSAERTGGSVSTLTIQRTQQEDSAVYLCASSLKFRQIQETQYFGPGTRLLVL.

V usage is TRBV28 and J usage is TRBJ1-4, with TRBD1 matching 8 bases. With V trimmed by 4 bases and J by 5 bases, 18 bases remained unmatched. This CDR3 spans 19 amino acids. Germline lookup yields CDR1 MDHEN and CDR2 SYDVKM. The CDR3: CASSSLVAPQGAVNEKLFF. CDR3 sequence (DNA): TGTGCCAGCAGTTCCCTCGTGGCCCCTCAGGGGGCAGTCAATGAAAAACTGTTTTTT.

The chain carries TRBV11-2 and TRBJ2-7; D remains unclear. The V end was cut by 4 bases, the J end by 7 bases, with 20 bases between. The CDR3 has 15 residues. Germline values: CDR1 SGHAT, CDR2 FQNNGV. CDR3 amino acids: CASSSNSPLPREQYF. In DNA, the CDR3 is TGTGCCAGCAGCTCCAACAGTCCCCTACCGAGGGAGCAGTACTTC.

Turning to this clone: This sample also contains other DNA sequences that code for the same CDR3. The chain is built from TRBV6-1 and TRBJ1-5; D gene ambiguous. The CDR3 has 14 residues. The germline CDR1 and CDR2 sequences are MNHNS and SASEGT. Trimming took off 1 base at V and 0 bases at J, with 4 bases between the two ends. CDR3 residues: CASSEGYSNQPQHF. For the CDR3, the DNA is TGTGCCAGCAGTGAAGGGTATAGCAATCAGCCCCAGCATTTT.

This clone has a single count. The chain recombines TRBV7-2 with TRBJ2-1; weak D call: TRBD1 (6 bases). V was shortened by 4 bases and J by 0 bases, with 16 bases between the two germline ends. The CDR3 sequence is 17 residues long. The germline gives CDR1 SGHTA, CDR2 FQGNSA. CDR3 nucleotide sequence: TGTGCCAGCAGCTCCGCTGGGGGCAAATACTCCTACAATGAGCAGTTCTTC. This sequence encodes CASSSAGGKYSYNEQFF.

In DNA, the CDR3 is TGTGCCAGTAGTGGGTGGGGTATTGAAGCTTTCTTT. This translates into CASSGWGIEAFF. V gene TRBV19 combines with J gene TRBJ1-1; D gene unclear. Germline V gene sequence: CDR1 LNHDA, CDR2 SQIVND (reference sequence). The CDR3 consists of 12 residues. Trimming left V 5 bases short and J 7 bases short, with 11 bases between.

The CDR3 protein is CASSSYGRRTDTQYF. The DNA of the CDR3 is TGTGCCAGCAGTTCTTACGGGAGACGCACAGATACGCAGTATTTT. V usage is TRBV28 and J usage is TRBJ2-3; D may be TRBD2 (6 bases). V was cut by 4 bases and J by 1 base, with 12 bases left in between. The CDR3 runs 15 residues. CDR1 and CDR2 (germline): MDHEN, SYDVKM.

The chain employs TRBV2 and TRBJ1-2; maybe TRBD1 (5 bases). V lost 3 bases, J lost 2 bases, and 22 bases lay in between. The CDR3 loop spans 18 amino acids. Germline CDR1 reads SNHLY; CDR2 reads FYNNEI. CDR3 nucleotide sequence: TGTGCCAGCAGTGAGGTTATGGGACTTGGTTTATCGAACTATGGCTACACCTTC. This gives the protein CASSEVMGLGLSNYGYTF.

The rearrangement links TRBV13 to TRBJ2-2; 9 nucleotides agree with TRBD1. The germline CDR1 and CDR2 sequences are PRHDT and FYEKMQ (reference sequence). The CDR3 has 16 residues. V was clipped by 3 bases and J by 5 bases; unmatched bases: 7. The CDR3 protein is CASSFSGQGGTGELFF. The CDR3 nucleotides read TGTGCCAGCAGCTTCTCGGGACAGGGCGGAACCGGGGAGCTGTTTTTT.

This clone was found once. The CDR3 protein is CASSRLSSTSTDTQYF. As DNA, the CDR3 is TGTGCCAGCAGCCGACTCAGCTCTACTAGCACAGATACGCAGTATTTT. The chain recombines TRBV7-9 with TRBJ2-3; D is unclear. The CDR3 extends over 16 amino acids. Trimming left V 5 bases short and J 0 bases short, with 15 bases between. Germline CDR1 reads SEHNR; CDR2 reads FQNEAQ (reference sequence). The variable domain in full, with the rest retrieved from reference TRBV7-9 and TRBJ2-3, is DTGVSQNPRHKITKRGQNVTFRCDPISEHNRLYWYRQTLGQGPEFLTYFQNEAQLEKSRLLSDRFSAERPKGSFSTLEIQRTEQGDSAMYLCASSRLSSTSTDTQYFGPGTRLTVL.

The chain carries TRBV5-4 and TRBJ1-4, with D possibly being TRBD1 (5 bases). The CDR3 is 12 amino acids. Trimming stripped 2 bases from V and 13 bases from J, with 12 bases between. The germline V gene encodes CDR1 SGHNT and CDR2 YYREEE (reference sequence). The CDR3 nucleotides are TGTGCCAGCAGCTTCGGGGGGTATGGACTGTTTTTT. This sequence encodes CASSFGGYGLFF.

V and J are TRBV5-8 and TRBJ1-3; D perhaps matches TRBD1 (5 bases). Germline V gene sequence: CDR1 SGHTS, CDR2 YDEGEE. This CDR3 has 18 amino acids. V was trimmed by 7 bases and J by 1 base, leaving 24 bases between them. DNA for the CDR3: TGTGCCAGCCATCGCCGGCAGGGTGAGTGGGCGTCTGGAAACACCATATATTTT. Protein sequence: CASHRRQGEWASGNTIYF.

The V gene is TRBV5-1, the J gene TRBJ2-5; D gene unclear. Germline V lookup: CDR1 SGHRS, CDR2 YFSETQ. CDR3 length: 14 amino acids. The germline V and J ends were trimmed by 0 bases and 3 bases, with 9 bases remaining between them. Written as DNA, the CDR3 is TGCGCCAGCAGCTTGGAGGGTTTTAAAGAGACCCAGTACTTC. This codes for CASSLEGFKETQYF. Full variable domain (remainder filled in from reference TRBV5-1 and TRBJ2-5): KAGVTQTPRYLIKTRGQQVTLSCSPISGHRSVSWYQQTPGQGLQFLFEYFSETQRNKGNFPGRFSGRQFSNSRSEMNVSTLELGDSALYLCASSLEGFKETQYFGPGTRLLVL.

This clone has just one count. The chain carries TRBV5-1 and TRBJ2-2; weak D call: TRBD2 (5 bases). CDR1 and CDR2 (germline): SGHRS, YFSETQ. The CDR3 length is 16 residues. Trimming removed 0 bases at V and 1 base at J, with 10 bases between. CDR3 sequence reads: CASSLGRTGNTGELFF. The CDR3 DNA is TGCGCCAGCAGCTTGGGAAGGACTGGGAACACCGGGGAGCTGTTTTTT.